The sequence of this T cell receptor beta chain was determined in a study of response to subunit inactivated influenza vaccine. TCRdb called the RT-PCR reads again in MiXCR, with one record for every CDR3 protein. The sample lists over 400,000 distinct CDR3 sequences, approximately 9.9% seen once, with 12% in the top ten. The CDR3 totals 18 residues. V lost 1 base to trimming and J lost 3 bases; unmatched junction nucleotides: 12. Germline lookup yields CDR1 KGHSH and CDR2 LQKENI. The receptor was derived from a man aged 45 to 65 who received an inactivated influenza vaccine. The genes are TRBV18 and TRBJ2-1; 7 positions match TRBD1. Here the sequenced sample was PBMCs from blood, taken 45 days after vaccination. Here the CDR3 reads CASSPLGGGRAYYNEQFF. The CDR3 DNA is TGTGCCAGCTCACCACTAGGGGGCGGACGGGCCTACTACAATGAGCAGTTCTTC.